The clone carrying this T cell receptor beta chain was counted at least ten times. This entry is derived from a study of T cells in Graves' hyperthyroidism and ophthalmopathy. Amplification of TCR beta CDR3 regions used RNA as the template. Carried out on the TCR CDR3, a first-round RT-PCR used the HTBI primer set. A single record per CDR3 protein comes from TCRdb applying MiXCR to the multiplex PCR reads. The profile shows hundreds of thousands of distinct CDR3 sequences, 14% to 15% of them singletons. Based on clinical symptoms, serum thyroxine and TRAb, thyroid ultrasound and orbital computed tomography, diagnoses were reached. The sequenced sample consisted of blood. The TCR comes from a woman aged 40 to 50 with Graves' ophthalmopathy.

The CDR3 protein is CASSLWTGRRVGTEAFF. CDR3 nucleotides: TGTGCCAGCAGTTTGTGGACAGGGAGGAGGGTTGGTACTGAAGCTTTCTTT. This chain joins TRBV28 and TRBJ1-1; 8 positions agree with TRBD1. Germline V gene sequence: CDR1 MDHEN, CDR2 SYDVKM. Losses at the gene ends were 3 bases for V and 5 bases for J; bases not matched to a gene: 14. This CDR3 region has 17 residues.